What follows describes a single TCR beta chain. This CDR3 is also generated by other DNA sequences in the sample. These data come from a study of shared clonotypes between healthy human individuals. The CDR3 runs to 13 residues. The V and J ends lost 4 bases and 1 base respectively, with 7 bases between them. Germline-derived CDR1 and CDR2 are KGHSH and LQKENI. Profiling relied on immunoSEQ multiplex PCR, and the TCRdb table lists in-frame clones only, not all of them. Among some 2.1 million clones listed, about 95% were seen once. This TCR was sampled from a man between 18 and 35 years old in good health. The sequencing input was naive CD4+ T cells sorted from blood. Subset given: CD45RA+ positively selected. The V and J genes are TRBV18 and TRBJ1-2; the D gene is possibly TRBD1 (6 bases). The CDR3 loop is CASSLDSNYGYTF. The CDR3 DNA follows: TGTGCCAGCTCACTGGACAGTAACTATGGCTACACCTTC.